This T cell receptor beta chain was captured in a study of shared T cell receptors in the human thymus. Sequencing used immunoSEQ multiplex PCR; TCRdb keeps in-frame clones, though not all of them. The table shows hundreds of thousands of clones, with approximately 87% occurring only once. The CDR3 extends over 15 amino acids. Germline V lookup: CDR1 LNHDA, CDR2 SQIVND (reference sequence). Trimming removed 5 bases from V and 3 bases from J; junction bases left unmatched: 8. Another study also made use of these data, one on human thymus T cells. As that study records: Resections from corrective heart surgery supplied the thymus tissue. Thymic and blood repertoires appeared to carry a bias in their V and J gene usage. Related work showed strongly overlapping thymic repertoires across unrelated individuals.

The clonotype comes from a boy under two years old with a congenital heart defect. The chain couples TRBV19 to TRBJ1-2; the match to TRBD1 covers 8 bases. Sequenced material: thymocytes. In DNA, the CDR3 is TGTGCCAGTAGTCTACAGGGGGGTCTAGACTATGGCTACACCTTC. Residues: CASSLQGGLDYGYTF.